The clone carrying this T cell receptor (beta chain) was observed many times. V was pared by 2 bases and J by 0 bases, with 10 bases between. This CDR3 contains 16 residues. CDR1 is MDHEN, CDR2 SYDVKM, per germline. Time point meaning: newly diagnosed GD, antithyroid drugs for less than 3 months. Extracted PBMC RNA gave rise to the TCR library. To make TCR beta libraries, researchers used iRepertoire HTBI primers and Arm-PCR of CDR3 regions. TCRdb called the multiplex PCR reads again in MiXCR, with one record for every CDR3 protein. The sample records around 470,000 distinct CDR3 sequences, around 13% being singletons. The data derive from a study of regulatory T cells in long-lasting Graves disease. The sample also formed part of further work on T cells in Graves' hyperthyroidism and ophthalmopathy.

V and J are TRBV28 and TRBJ1-4, with D uncertain. The sequence was collected from a woman aged 45-65 years with Graves disease. Sequenced material: peripheral blood mononuclear cells (PBMCs), taken at new diagnosis, from a patient treated with antithyroid drugs. CDR3: CASSLVGPATNEKLFF. The CDR3 coding sequence is TGTGCCAGCAGTTTAGTCGGACCTGCAACTAATGAAAAACTGTTTTTT.